Each of the 23 T cell receptor beta chains below was sequenced from the same sample in a study of T cells after yellow fever vaccination. TCRdb passed the 5' RACE reads through MiXCR, listing each CDR3 protein once. The data hold roughly 310,000 distinct CDR3 sequences, with 8% to 10% observed a single time. Sequencing used PBMCs, obtained on the day of the first yellow fever vaccination. All receptors come from a man younger than 35 who received the YFV17D yellow fever vaccine.

This clonotype came up a few times. The chain carries TRBV19 and TRBJ1-4; D gene ambiguous. The length of the CDR3 is 15 residues. Between the trimmed V and J ends, which lost 4 bases and 0 bases, there was a span of 9 bases. Germline CDR1 and CDR2: LNHDA and SQIVND (reference sequence). CDR3 nucleotide sequence: TGTGCCAGTAGTACGACATCTGCAACTAATGAAAAACTGTTTTTT. Encoded protein: CASSTTSATNEKLFF.

This clonotype was counted only a few times. One end of the junction fails to match germline, which may point to a read error. The chain joins TRBV5-1 to TRBJ2-5; D uncertain. This CDR3 contains 13 residues. Germline V gene data show CDR1 as SGHRS and CDR2 as YFSETQ. CDR3 coding DNA: TGCGCCAGCAGATTGGCCAGAGAAGAGACCCAGTACTTC. Protein sequence: CASRLAREETQYF.

The V and J genes are TRBV7-9 and TRBJ1-4; D gene unclear. Germline lookup yields CDR1 SEHNR and CDR2 FQNEAQ (reference sequence). CDR3 size: 13 residues. With 5 bases removed from V and 6 bases from J, the gap between germline ends came to 10 bases. Here the CDR3 reads CASSGVHHEKLFF. CDR3 bases: TGTGCCAGCAGCGGGGTACATCATGAAAAACTGTTTTTT.

This clonotype came up a few times. This chain uses TRBV7-2 with TRBJ2-1; tentatively, D is TRBD2 (6 bases). CDR3 length: 13 amino acids. The V and J ends lost 6 bases and 7 bases respectively, with 13 bases between them. Per germline, CDR1 SGHTA and CDR2 FQGNSA. The CDR3 region has the DNA TGTGCCAGCAGGCGGGACTCCGGGAATGAGCAGTTCTTC. Protein sequence: CASRRDSGNEQFF.

The genes are TRBV3-1 and TRBJ2-1; D gene uncertain. The germline V and J ends were trimmed by 3 bases and 5 bases, with 14 bases remaining between them. CDR1 is LGHDT, CDR2 YNNKEL, per germline (reference sequence). This CDR3 has 15 amino acids. CDR3 loop: CASSQMGLSNNEQFF. The CDR3 DNA follows: TGTGCCAGCAGCCAGATGGGCTTGAGCAACAATGAGCAGTTCTTC.

This clonotype has more than one count but fewer than ten. This rearrangement joins TRBV7-8 to TRBJ1-2; D gene uncertain. Trimming removed 3 bases from V and 2 bases from J, with 7 bases in between. CDR3 size: 13 residues. Germline V gene lookup returns CDR1 SGHVS and CDR2 FQNEAQ. This CDR3 is CASSLRVNYGYTF. The CDR3 bases are TGTGCCAGCAGCTTGAGGGTAAACTATGGCTACACCTTC. Together with reference TRBV7-8 and TRBJ1-2, the CDR3 gives the full variable domain: GAGVSQSPRYKVAKRGQDVALRCDPISGHVSLFWYQQALGQGPEFLTYFQNEAQLDKSGLPSDRFFAERPEGSVSTLKIQRTQQEDSAVYLCASSLRVNYGYTFGSGTRLTVV.

V is TRBV14 and J is TRBJ1-4; tentative D call: TRBD1 (6 bases). CDR1 SGHDN and CDR2 FVKESK come from the germline V gene. The V end lost 4 bases, the J end lost 5 bases, and 20 bases lay between the germline ends. The CDR3 spans 17 residues. The CDR3 DNA reads as TGTGCCAGCAGCCGAGCTGGACAGTCTTCGAGGAATGAAAAACTGTTTTTT. Translated, it gives CASSRAGQSSRNEKLFF. Based on the CDR3 plus reference TRBV14 and TRBJ1-4, the full variable domain is EAGVTQFPSHSVIEKGQTVTLRCDPISGHDNLYWYRRVMGKEIKFLLHFVKESKQDESGMPNNRFLAERTGGTYSTLKVQPAELEDSGVYFCASSRAGQSSRNEKLFFGSGTQLSVL.

This clonotype was detected many times. V is TRBV10-3 and J is TRBJ2-5; tentative D call: TRBD1 (6 bases). Germline loops: CDR1 ENHRY, CDR2 SYGVKD. The CDR3 runs 12 residues. The V gene lost 10 bases and the J gene lost 1 base, with 10 bases spanning the gap. CDR3 in amino acids: CATSDSQETQYF. CDR3 bases: TGTGCCACCTCGGACAGCCAAGAGACCCAGTACTTC.

Ten or more counts support this clonotype. V is TRBV12-3 or TRBV12-4 and J is TRBJ2-3; the D gene is possibly TRBD1 (5 bases). With 6 bases removed from V and 1 base from J, the gap between germline ends came to 11 bases. CDR3 length: 14 residues. The CDR3 DNA reads as TGTGCCAGCAGATCAGGGCTGGGCACAGATACGCAGTATTTT. Translating it yields CASRSGLGTDTQYF.

This clonotype was observed a handful of times. As DNA, the CDR3 is TGTGCCAGCAGCTTGGGGTGGGCCCAAGAGACCCAGTACTTC. It encodes CASSLGWAQETQYF. V gene TRBV5-4 combines with J gene TRBJ2-5; no firm D call. The CDR3 is 14 amino acids. V shed 0 bases and J shed 1 base, with 7 bases lying between them. The germline V gene has CDR1 SGHNT and CDR2 YYREEE (reference sequence).

DNA for the CDR3: TGTGCCAGCAGCCCAGGGACACTCTACGAGCAGTACGTC. Translation: CASSPGTLYEQYV. The chain recombines TRBV7-9 with TRBJ2-7, with a tentative D call TRBD1 (6 bases). CDR3 length: 13 amino acids. The ends were cut back, 5 bases at V and 3 bases at J, with 11 bases in the middle. Germline V gene lookup returns CDR1 SEHNR and CDR2 FQNEAQ (reference sequence).

The gene calls are TRBV9 and TRBJ1-2; D is unclear. Trimming left V 1 base short and J 0 bases short, with 10 bases between. CDR1 and CDR2 from the germline V gene are SGDLS and YYNGEE. This CDR3 is 15 amino acids long. The CDR3 spells CASSVNPGANYGYTF. CDR3 DNA: TGTGCCAGCAGCGTAAACCCGGGAGCTAACTATGGCTACACCTTC.

This clonotype occurred many times. The chain carries TRBV7-8 and TRBJ2-7; 7 nucleotides agree with TRBD1. Germline CDR1 reads SGHVS; CDR2 reads FQNEAQ. This CDR3 is 13 amino acids long. Trimming at V came to 3 bases and at J to 2 bases, leaving 1 base not matched to a gene. The CDR3 spells CASSLGTAYEQYF. As DNA, the CDR3 is TGTGCCAGCAGCTTGGGGACAGCCTACGAGCAGTACTTC.

The V gene is TRBV12-3 or TRBV12-4, the J gene TRBJ1-2; D gene unclear. Trimming stripped 3 bases from V and 4 bases from J, with 12 bases between. CDR3 length equals 14 residues. CDR3 protein: CASSFRSGPYGYTF. The CDR3 DNA sequence: TGTGCCAGCAGTTTCCGTTCTGGGCCCTATGGCTACACCTTC.

CDR3 amino acids: CASSPVREGAGYGYTF. Written as DNA, the CDR3 is TGTGCCAGCAGCCCAGTAAGAGAGGGGGCGGGCTATGGCTACACCTTC. The V gene is TRBV7-2, the J gene TRBJ1-2, with 7 positions matching TRBD1. V was clipped by 5 bases and J by 4 bases; unmatched bases: 13. Germline CDR1 and CDR2: SGHTA and FQGNSA. CDR3 length: 16 residues.

CDR3 in DNA: TGTGCCAGCAGCTTGGATGAGCAGTTCTTC. Amino acids: CASSLDEQFF. The J gene is TRBJ2-1, the V gene TRBV7-2, with no clear D. Per the germline V gene, CDR1 is SGHTA and CDR2 is FQGNSA. V dropped 3 bases and J dropped 8 bases, with 2 bases sitting between them. This CDR3 comprises 10 residues.

The chain has TRBV19 and TRBJ1-5; D ambiguous. V was cut by 9 bases and J by 0 bases, with 12 bases left in between. This CDR3 region has 14 residues. Germline CDR1 reads LNHDA; CDR2 reads SQIVND (reference sequence). CDR3 in amino acids: CASADWSSNQPQHF. CDR3 nucleotides: TGTGCCAGCGCGGATTGGAGTAGCAATCAGCCCCAGCATTTT.

CDR3 amino acids: CSAQTGGQVSNQPQHF. The CDR3 DNA reads as TGCAGTGCCCAAACAGGGGGTCAAGTTAGCAATCAGCCCCAGCATTTT. This chain links TRBV20-1 with TRBJ1-5, with TRBD1 matching 8 bases. The V gene end was trimmed by 6 bases and the J gene end by 0 bases; junction bases not matched to a gene: 10. This CDR3 has 16 amino acids. Germline CDR1 reads DFQATT; CDR2 reads SNEGSKA (reference sequence).

This clonotype turned up a few times. V usage is TRBV7-9 and J usage is TRBJ1-1, with TRBD1 as a possible D gene (5 bases). Germline V gene sequence: CDR1 SEHNR, CDR2 FQNEAQ (reference sequence). Trimming removed 2 bases from V and 4 bases from J, with 11 bases in between. There are 14 residues in the CDR3. The CDR3 is CASSLPGSSTEAFF. The CDR3 nucleotides are TGTGCCAGCAGCTTACCAGGGTCGAGCACTGAAGCTTTCTTT.

This clonotype was picked up many times. The V and J genes are TRBV4-3 and TRBJ2-5; 7 nucleotides align to TRBD2. The V and J ends lost 4 bases and 1 base, in that order; junction bases with no gene match: 6. Germline CDR1 reads LGHNA; CDR2 reads YSLEER. The CDR3 length is 15 residues. The CDR3 region has the DNA TGCGCCAGCAGCCGATCAGCGGGGAGCCAAGAGACCCAGTACTTC. Its translation is CASSRSAGSQETQYF.

This clonotype was observed a few times. The chain carries TRBV5-1 and TRBJ2-6; D call uncertain. Germline V gene data show CDR1 as SGHRS and CDR2 as YFSETQ. The CDR3 runs to 15 residues. Trimming cost V 4 bases and J 4 bases, with 12 bases left between them. CDR3 residues: CASSASNAGANVLTF. The CDR3 nucleotides are TGCGCCAGCAGCGCGAGTAATGCCGGGGCCAACGTCCTGACTTTC.

This clonotype appeared a few times. The gene calls are TRBV2 and TRBJ2-4; D tentatively fits TRBD1 or TRBD2 (5 bases each). The V gene lost 8 bases and the J gene lost 6 bases, with 11 bases spanning the gap. This CDR3 comprises 12 residues. Germline V lookup: CDR1 SNHLY, CDR2 FYNNEI. DNA for the CDR3: TGTGCCAGCGGGACCGACCGAAACATTCAGTACTTC. It codes for CASGTDRNIQYF.

This clonotype appeared a few times. V gene TRBV6-1 combines with J gene TRBJ2-7; D not resolved. Deletions cut 0 bases from V and 3 bases from J, with 6 bases between. Germline CDR1 MNHNS, CDR2 SASEGT. The CDR3 totals 13 residues. The CDR3 protein is CASSEALHYEQYF. CDR3 DNA: TGTGCCAGCAGTGAAGCGCTCCACTACGAGCAGTACTTC.